The 22 T cell receptor beta chains given below trace back to one sample, sequenced in a study of CD8+CD57+ T cells in acquired aplastic anemia (dated by TCRdb to 2017 to 2018). The run used an Illumina HiSeq 2000. Genomic DNA served as template for TCR beta VDJ combination and CDR3 sequence profiling. Through fastp at Q25 and MiXCR, TCRdb rebuilt clones from the public reads, retaining in-frame beta chains. Rows are unified per CDR3 protein, each entry keeping the most common DNA and genes. A total of 100,000 to 130,000 distinct CDR3 sequences appear in this sample, roughly 51% of them only once. The leading ten clones occupy 25% to 35% of the sample. Sequencing was carried out using sorted CD4+, CD8+, or CD8+CD57+ T cells (not recorded which) from PBMCs. These receptor sequences come from a human donor in good health, serving as a control.

The chain is built from TRBV10-2 and TRBJ2-1, with unresolved D. V dropped 7 bases and J dropped 6 bases, with 7 bases sitting between them. This CDR3 is 11 amino acids long. Looked up from germline, CDR1 is WSHSY and CDR2 is SAAADI. DNA of the CDR3: TGCGCCAGCAAAGCTAGCAATGAGCAGTTCTTC. Translation: CASKASNEQFF.

This sequence joins TRBV29-1 and TRBJ1-5, with D tentatively TRBD1 (6 bases). The ends were cut back, 6 bases at V and 4 bases at J, with 13 bases in the middle. The germline gives CDR1 SQVTM, CDR2 ANQGSEA. The CDR3 consists of 13 residues. The CDR3 is CSVVQGLNQPQHF. The DNA for the CDR3 is TGCAGCGTCGTACAGGGTCTGAATCAGCCCCAGCATTTT.

This clonotype was seen repeatedly, ten times or more. This chain uses TRBV5-6 with TRBJ2-1; D is perhaps TRBD1 (6 bases). The V end lost 4 bases, the J end lost 7 bases, and 15 bases lay between the germline ends. Germline V gene sequence: CDR1 SGHDT, CDR2 YYEEEE. The CDR3 totals 14 residues. This CDR3 reads CASSGDGQYNEQFF. The CDR3 DNA sequence: TGTGCCAGCAGCGGAGACGGACAGTATAATGAGCAGTTCTTC.

This clonotype was recorded at least ten times. The V and J genes are TRBV5-4 and TRBJ2-5; D is possibly TRBD2 (5 bases). This CDR3 comprises 13 residues. Germline CDR1 reads SGHNT; CDR2 reads YYREEE (reference sequence). V was shortened by 4 bases and J by 3 bases, with 10 bases between the two germline ends. For the CDR3, the DNA is TGTGCCAGCAGCCTCCCGGAGGAAGAGACCCAGTACTTC. This gives the protein CASSLPEEETQYF.

The sample holds many counts of this clonotype. The chain couples TRBV20-1 to TRBJ2-7; 7 nucleotides align to TRBD1. V gave up 6 bases and J gave up 0 bases; unmatched junction bases: 5. The CDR3 consists of 13 residues. The germline V gene has CDR1 DFQATT and CDR2 SNEGSKA (reference sequence). As DNA, the CDR3 is TGCAGTGCAACCGGGACAGACTCCTACGAGCAGTACTTC. Translation gives CSATGTDSYEQYF.

Details on this clonotype: Because the CDR3 is missing its conserved closing phenylalanine or tryptophan, this is likely a read error. The limits of the CDR3 on the DNA are not certain, so only TCRdb's listed CDR3 is given. The chain employs TRBV2 and TRBJ1-6; TRBD1, the D gene given by the table, was not confirmed from the DNA. The germline CDR1 and CDR2 sequences are SNHLY and FYNNEI. The CDR3 contains 8 residues when both ends are counted. CDR3: CASKGTPL.

This clonotype turned up a few times. A much more abundant neighbour one base away suggests this may be a read error. V and J are TRBV12-3 or TRBV12-4 and TRBJ2-5, with D possibly TRBD2 on 5 matching bases. CDR3 length: 14 residues. Here the CDR3 DNA reads TGTGCCAGCAGTTCGGCCTCACTAGGAGAGGCCCAGTACTTC. Residues: CASSSASLGEAQYF.

Of note for this clonotype: The junction shows a germline mismatch at one end, possibly a read error. The chain recombines TRBV10-3 with TRBJ2-1; 15 bases line up with TRBD2. Germline CDR1 ENHRY, CDR2 SYGVKD. The CDR3 has 17 residues. This CDR3 reads CAISAWTSGGAGNEQLF. In DNA form, the CDR3 reads TGTGCCATCTCTGCCTGGACTAGCGGGGGGGCAGGAAATGAGCAGCTCTTC.

This clonotype was found many times. The V call is TRBV7-9, the J call TRBJ1-2; D is unclear. Germline CDR1 and CDR2: SEHNR and FQNEAQ (reference sequence). The CDR3 spans 14 residues. Trimming stripped 5 bases from V and 6 bases from J, with 16 bases between. The CDR3 DNA reads as TGTGCCAGCAGCCCCCTTGGTAGGAGGGATGGCTACACCTTC. Protein product: CASSPLGRRDGYTF.

This clonotype appeared many times. The J gene is TRBJ1-5, the V gene TRBV2; D is undetermined. V lost 6 bases, J lost 0 bases, and 12 bases lay in between. The CDR3 covers 15 residues. Germline values: CDR1 SNHLY, CDR2 FYNNEI. CDR3 in amino acids: CASREVLSSNQPQHF. The CDR3 DNA reads TGTGCCAGCAGAGAGGTACTAAGTAGCAATCAGCCCCAGCATTTT.

This chain joins TRBV7-2 and TRBJ1-1; 7 bases line up with TRBD1. The germline gives CDR1 SGHTA, CDR2 FQGNSA. V lost 0 bases and J lost 5; bases outside the gene matches: 3. The CDR3 is 14 residues long. The CDR3 nucleotides read TGTGCCAGCAGCTTAGCGAGACAGGGAACTGAAGCTTTCTTT. Its translation: CASSLARQGTEAFF.

This chain links TRBV10-3 with TRBJ2-7; TRBD1 matches at 8 bases. This CDR3 is 14 amino acids long. V lost 8 bases, J lost 0 bases, and 6 bases stayed unmatched. Germline V gives CDR1 ENHRY, CDR2 SYGVKD. CDR3 nucleotides: TGTGCCATCCAAAGGACAGGGAGCTCCTACGAGCAGTACTTC. Protein sequence: CAIQRTGSSYEQYF.

The chain couples TRBV19 to TRBJ1-2, with D unclear. In germline, CDR1 is LNHDA, CDR2 SQIVND (reference sequence). This CDR3 has 15 amino acids. Trimming removed 3 bases from V and 5 bases from J, with 16 bases in between. As DNA, the CDR3 is TGTGCCAGTAGTATGTCTCCCGGGATCCCTTATGGCTACACCTTC. Amino acid sequence: CASSMSPGIPYGYTF.

This CDR3 is CASSSDVGNTIYF. The CDR3 DNA reads TGTGCCAGCAGTTCTGACGTGGGGAACACCATATATTTT. The chain combines TRBV2 with TRBJ1-3, with D unresolved. The CDR3 extends over 13 amino acids. CDR1 SNHLY and CDR2 FYNNEI come from the germline V gene. Trimming removed 5 bases at V and 7 bases at J, with 12 bases between.

The sample holds many counts of this clonotype. The gene calls are TRBV9 and TRBJ2-1; D gene uncertain. V dropped 7 bases and J dropped 0 bases, with 8 bases sitting between them. CDR1 is SGDLS, CDR2 YYNGEE, per germline. CDR3 length: 13 residues. The chain's CDR3 is CASSPSSYNEQFF. CDR3 coding DNA: TGTGCCAGCTCCCCAAGCTCCTACAATGAGCAGTTCTTC.

A remark on this clonotype: This sequence may be a read error, since a much larger clone differs from it by one base. The rearrangement joins TRBV11-2 to TRBJ2-2; 7 nucleotides match TRBD2. The germline V gene has CDR1 SGHAT and CDR2 FQNNGV. This CDR3 is built from 15 residues. Here the CDR3 DNA reads TGTGCCAGCGGGATTGGGCGGGGGTTCACCGGGGAGCTGCTTTTT. It is translated as CASGIGRGFTGELLF.

This clonotype has a count of ten or more. This CDR3 is CASSEDREVPFF. The CDR3, as DNA: TGCGCCAGCAGCGAGGACAGGGAAGTTCCTTTCTTT. The chain couples TRBV5-1 to TRBJ1-1; 8 positions match TRBD1. This CDR3 region has 12 residues. Germline values: CDR1 SGHRS, CDR2 YFSETQ. V gave up 4 bases and J gave up 12 bases; unmatched junction bases: 8.

The chain is built from TRBV10-1 and TRBJ2-1; 10 nucleotides agree with TRBD2. Germline V gene sequence: CDR1 WNHNN, CDR2 SYGVQD (reference sequence). With 5 bases clipped from V and 4 bases from J, the junction kept 17 bases outside the gene matches. This CDR3 spans 19 amino acids. CDR3 nucleotides: TGCGCCAGCAGTAAAAAGCGGGGGGGCCGCTCTCCCCCTTACAATGAGCAGTTCTTC. Translation: CASSKKRGGRSPPYNEQFF.

This clonotype was observed a handful of times. This clone may be a read error of a much larger clone one base away. This CDR3 is missing its conserved last phenylalanine or tryptophan, likely due to a read error. The rearrangement joins TRBV7-8 to TRBJ1-5; D is unclear. V lost 5 bases to trimming and J lost 3 bases, with 14 bases between them. This CDR3 has 15 residues. CDR1 and CDR2 from the germline V gene are SGHVS and FQNEAQ. The CDR3 region is CASSPTRVNNQPQHL. The CDR3 coding sequence is TGTGCCAGCAGCCCAACAAGGGTAAACAATCAGCCCCAGCATCTT.

The chain uses TRBV20-1 and TRBJ2-7; 9 bases map to TRBD1. CDR3 length: 13 amino acids. Trimming at V came to 2 bases and at J to 5 bases, leaving 4 bases not matched to a gene. The germline gives CDR1 DFQATT, CDR2 SNEGSKA (reference sequence). For the CDR3, the DNA is TGCAGTGCTAGACGGGACAGGGTTAACGAGCAGTACTTC. Translation gives CSARRDRVNEQYF.

J is TRBJ1-3 and V is TRBV7-2; D is unresolved. The CDR3 sequence is 14 residues long. The germline gives CDR1 SGHTA, CDR2 FQGNSA. Trimming removed 0 bases at V and 0 bases at J, with 3 bases between. Written as DNA, the CDR3 is TGTGCCAGCAGCTTAGCGGTCTCTGGAAACACCATATATTTT. This translates into CASSLAVSGNTIYF. The full variable domain, rest sourced from reference TRBV7-2 and TRBJ1-3, is GAGVSQSPSNKVTEKGKDVELRCDPISGHTALYWYRQSLGQGLEFLIYFQGNSAPDKSGLPSDRFSAERTGGSVSTLTIQRTQQEDSAVYLCASSLAVSGNTIYFGEGSWLTVV.

This sequence joins TRBV6-2 or TRBV6-3 and TRBJ2-1; no clear D. Trimming stripped 4 bases from V and 7 bases from J, with 14 bases between. Looked up from germline, CDR1 is MNHEY and CDR2 is SVGEGT. The CDR3 spans 14 residues. CDR3 amino acids: CASSSGSLENEQFF. CDR3 bases: TGTGCCAGCAGTTCCGGTAGCTTGGAAAATGAGCAGTTCTTC.